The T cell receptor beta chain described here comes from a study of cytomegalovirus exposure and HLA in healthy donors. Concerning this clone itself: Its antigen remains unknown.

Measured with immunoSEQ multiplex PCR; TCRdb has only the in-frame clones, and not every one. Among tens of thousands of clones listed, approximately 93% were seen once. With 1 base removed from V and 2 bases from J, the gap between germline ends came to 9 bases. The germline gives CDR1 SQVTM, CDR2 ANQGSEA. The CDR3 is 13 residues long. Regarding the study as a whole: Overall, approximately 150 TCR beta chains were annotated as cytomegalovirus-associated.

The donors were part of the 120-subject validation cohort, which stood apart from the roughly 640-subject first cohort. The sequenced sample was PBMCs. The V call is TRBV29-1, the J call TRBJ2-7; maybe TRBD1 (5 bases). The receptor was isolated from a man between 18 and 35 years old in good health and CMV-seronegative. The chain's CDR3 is CSVEGIGAYEQYF. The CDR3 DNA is TGCAGCGTTGAAGGGATAGGGGCCTACGAGCAGTACTTC.